Presented here are 8 T cell receptor beta chains from one specimen sequenced in a study of blood T cell repertoires in COVID-19. Profiled with immunoSEQ multiplex PCR; TCRdb holds only in-frame clones, not every one. This repertoire shows tens of thousands of clones, more than 75% found once; its top ten account for 3% to 3.5%. The sample was peripheral blood. Receptor source: a man between 45 and 60 years old with active COVID-19.

This clone was recorded a few times. V usage is TRBV7-9 and J usage is TRBJ1-1; maybe TRBD1 (5 bases). Looked up from germline, CDR1 is SEHNR and CDR2 is FQNEAQ (reference sequence). Trimming removed 1 base from V and 8 bases from J, with 11 bases in between. This CDR3 is 13 amino acids long. CDR3 residues: CASSLGQGEEAFF. In DNA form, the CDR3 reads TGTGCCAGCAGCTTAGGGCAGGGTGAGGAAGCTTTCTTT.

The V call is TRBV6-5, the J call TRBJ1-1; 7 positions match TRBD1. The junction had 11 bases not matched to a gene; V was cut back by 8 bases and J by 5 bases. CDR1 is MNHEY and CDR2 is SVGAGI in the germline V gene. The length of the CDR3 is 14 residues. The CDR3, as DNA: TGTGCCAGCCATCTTCTTAGGGGGCGGACTGAAGCTTTCTTT. Amino acid sequence: CASHLLRGRTEAFF.

This chain's CDR3 is CASSVALQGHSPLHF. The CDR3, as DNA: TGTGCCAGCAGCGTAGCTCTACAGGGCCATTCACCCCTCCACTTT. J is TRBJ1-6 and V is TRBV9, with a weak D call TRBD1 (6 bases). V lost 0 bases, J lost 8 bases, and 12 bases lay in between. The CDR3 extends over 15 amino acids. CDR1 is SGDLS, CDR2 YYNGEE, per germline.

Of note for this clone: One junction end does not reproduce the germline sequence, and a read error may be involved. The chain joins TRBV5-4 to TRBJ2-7; 9 nucleotides align to TRBD1. This CDR3 is 15 amino acids long. From germline, CDR1 is SGHNT and CDR2 YYREEE (reference sequence). The CDR3 spells CASSLDRGGSYEQYF. The CDR3 nucleotides read TGTGCCAGCAGTTTGGACAGGGGAGGCTCCTACGAGCAGTACTTC.

The chain employs TRBV10-3 and TRBJ2-7, with a weak D call TRBD1 (5 bases). CDR1 ENHRY and CDR2 SYGVKD come from the germline V gene. V lost 3 bases to trimming and J lost 4 bases, with 10 bases between them. The CDR3 covers 13 residues. CDR3 coding DNA: TGTGCCATCAGTGATCGGACACCATACGAGCAGTACTTC. Translation gives CAISDRTPYEQYF.

The chain has TRBV5-1 and TRBJ1-4; TRBD1 matches 10 bases. Germline lookup yields CDR1 SGHRS and CDR2 YFSETQ. Germline trimming cut 0 bases from V and 4 bases from J; bases unmatched to any gene: 6. This CDR3 has 17 amino acids. CDR3 bases: TGCGCCAGCAGCTTGGCCCTGACAGGGGGCGGTAATGAAAAACTGTTTTTT. Its translation is CASSLALTGGGNEKLFF.

The gene calls are TRBV4-1 and TRBJ2-3; D unclear. CDR3 length equals 14 residues. Looked up from germline, CDR1 is MGHRA and CDR2 is YSYEKL. The V gene lost 2 bases and the J gene lost 3 bases, with 9 bases spanning the gap. CDR3 region: CASSQSSSTDTQYF. CDR3 bases: TGCGCCAGCAGCCAAAGTTCCAGTACAGATACGCAGTATTTT.

The chain employs TRBV7-3 and TRBJ2-7, with TRBD2 as a possible D gene (7 bases). This CDR3 contains 15 residues. Trimming removed 2 bases from V and 2 bases from J, with 13 bases in between. Germline V gives CDR1 SGHTA, CDR2 FQGTGA. For the CDR3, the DNA is TGTGCCAGCAGCTTACGGTACGGGGGGCCCTACGAGCAGTACTTC. Protein product: CASSLRYGGPYEQYF.